Each of the 26 T cell receptor beta chains below was sequenced from the same sample in a study of blood T cell repertoires in COVID-19. Sequencing used immunoSEQ multiplex PCR; TCRdb keeps in-frame clones, though not all of them. This table holds 280,000 or so clones, roughly 88% found once. Specimen: peripheral blood. These receptors all stem from a woman aged 25 to 39 who had recovered from COVID-19.

CDR3 sequence (DNA): TGCAGTGCTAGTGCAGATGGAAACACCATATATTTT. Translation: CSASADGNTIYF. The V gene is TRBV20-1, the J gene TRBJ1-3; D unresolved. The CDR3 extends over 12 amino acids. Per germline, CDR1 DFQATT and CDR2 SNEGSKA (reference sequence). V lost 3 bases to trimming and J lost 3 bases, with 6 bases between them.

This clone was seen just once. CDR3 sequence reads: CASSPGGQPQHF. CDR3 nucleotides: TGTGCCAGCAGCCCCGGGGGTCAGCCCCAGCATTTT. The chain carries TRBV28 and TRBJ1-5, with D possibly being TRBD1 (5 bases). In germline, CDR1 is MDHEN, CDR2 SYDVKM. The CDR3 has 12 residues. Trimming cost V 6 bases and J 6 bases, with 9 bases left between them.

The chain uses TRBV5-1 and TRBJ1-4; D is possibly TRBD1 (5 bases). This CDR3 contains 16 residues. Germline lookup yields CDR1 SGHRS and CDR2 YFSETQ. The germline V and J ends were trimmed by 0 bases and 5 bases, with 14 bases remaining between them. Here the CDR3 reads CASSLGPQGPNEKLFF. The CDR3 bases are TGCGCCAGCAGCTTGGGTCCCCAGGGCCCGAATGAAAAACTGTTTTTT.

The chain joins TRBV4-1 to TRBJ1-2; TRBD1 agrees at 7 bases. Germline CDR1 and CDR2: MGHRA and YSYEKL. The CDR3 extends over 15 amino acids. V shed 1 base, J shed 4 bases, and the junction held 6 bases outside the gene matches. The CDR3 reads CASSQGADRFYGYTF. CDR3 DNA: TGCGCCAGCAGCCAAGGAGCGGACAGGTTCTATGGCTACACCTTC.

The chain combines TRBV28 with TRBJ2-7, with TRBD1 as a possible D gene (6 bases). Germline V CDR1 and CDR2: MDHEN, SYDVKM. Trimming stripped 5 bases from V and 2 bases from J, with 13 bases between. CDR3 size: 14 residues. This CDR3 is CASSVFGQTYEQYF. DNA for the CDR3: TGTGCCAGCAGTGTGTTCGGACAGACCTACGAGCAGTACTTC.

V gene TRBV4-1 combines with J gene TRBJ1-1; TRBD1 is a possible D gene (6 bases). V was cut by 1 base and J by 4 bases, with 10 bases left in between. This CDR3 spans 14 amino acids. Per germline, CDR1 MGHRA and CDR2 YSYEKL. The CDR3 DNA follows: TGCGCCAGCAGCCAAGTAAGGGGGGGCACTGAAGCTTTCTTT. Protein: CASSQVRGGTEAFF.

The J gene is TRBJ1-2, the V gene TRBV28; D remains unclear. V gave up 4 bases and J gave up 0 bases, with 18 bases separating them. Per germline, CDR1 MDHEN and CDR2 SYDVKM. The CDR3 has 17 amino acids. The DNA of the CDR3 is TGTGCCAGCAGTTCGCCGGAGGACCTAAATTCTAACTATGGCTACACCTTC. As protein: CASSSPEDLNSNYGYTF.

The V call is TRBV19, the J call TRBJ1-1; D may be TRBD1 (5 bases). This CDR3 is built from 13 residues. Trimming cost V 9 bases and J 2 bases, with 13 bases left between them. CDR1 is LNHDA, CDR2 SQIVND, per germline (reference sequence). The CDR3 region has the DNA TGTGCCAGCTGCTGGGGGGGAAACACTGAAGCTTTCTTT. The encoded protein is CASCWGGNTEAFF.

This clone was seen more than once but under ten times. This rearrangement joins TRBV6-6 to TRBJ1-5; perhaps TRBD1 as D (6 bases). The CDR3 spans 16 residues. Per germline, CDR1 MNHNY and CDR2 SVGAGI (reference sequence). V shed 0 bases and J shed 6 bases, with 15 bases lying between them. Here the CDR3 reads CASSYSIGQGTQPQHF. The DNA for the CDR3 is TGTGCCAGCAGTTACTCGATTGGCCAGGGGACTCAGCCCCAGCATTTT.

The chain uses TRBV28 and TRBJ1-2; 11 nucleotides align to TRBD1. The CDR3 sequence is 16 residues long. Germline V CDR1 and CDR2: MDHEN, SYDVKM. The trim removed 4 bases at V and 7 bases at J, leaving 11 bases unmatched. DNA of the CDR3: TGTGCCAGCAGTTCCGGACAGGGGGCGGGGTCGGTTGGCTACACCTTC. Translating it yields CASSSGQGAGSVGYTF.

The genes are TRBV4-1 and TRBJ1-2; D uncertain. This CDR3 region has 16 residues. The germline gives CDR1 MGHRA, CDR2 YSYEKL. V gave up 0 bases and J gave up 4 bases, with 15 bases separating them. The CDR3 protein is CASSQDFAGLVYGYTF. CDR3 nucleotides: TGCGCCAGCAGCCAAGACTTTGCGGGATTAGTCTATGGCTACACCTTC.

V usage is TRBV19 and J usage is TRBJ2-2, with 8 bases identical to TRBD1. V gave up 7 bases and J gave up 6 bases; unmatched junction bases: 13. Germline V gene lookup returns CDR1 LNHDA and CDR2 SQIVND (reference sequence). The CDR3 extends over 16 amino acids. CDR3 bases: TGTGCCAGTAACACGGGCAGGGGGCGGGCCCCCGGGGAGCTGTTTTTT. It translates to CASNTGRGRAPGELFF. Complete variable domain (other parts from reference TRBV19 and TRBJ2-2): DGGITQSPKYLFRKEGQNVTLSCEQNLNHDAMYWYRQDPGQGLRLIYYSQIVNDFQKGDIAEGYSVSREKKESFPLTVTSAQKNPTAFYLCASNTGRGRAPGELFFGEGSRLTVL.

The chain uses TRBV7-2 and TRBJ1-2; the match to TRBD1 covers 10 bases. V trimming: 5 bases; J trimming: 8 bases; junction bases outside the gene matches: 8. Germline V gene data show CDR1 as SGHTA and CDR2 as FQGNSA. This CDR3 contains 14 residues. CDR3 in amino acids: CASSTDRGQRGYTF. The CDR3 DNA follows: TGTGCCAGCAGCACAGACAGGGGGCAGAGGGGCTACACCTTC.

The chain combines TRBV2 with TRBJ2-7; tentatively, D is TRBD1 (6 bases). With 7 bases removed from V and 3 bases from J, the gap between germline ends came to 13 bases. The CDR3 runs to 13 residues. CDR1 is SNHLY and CDR2 is FYNNEI in the germline V gene. The CDR3 protein is CASNRDTDYEQYF. The CDR3 nucleotides are TGTGCCAGCAACAGGGACACCGACTACGAGCAGTACTTC.

The rearrangement joins TRBV2 to TRBJ1-2; TRBD1 agrees at 7 bases. V was pared by 7 bases and J by 6 bases, with 8 bases of the junction left unmatched. The CDR3 has 13 residues. The germline V gene has CDR1 SNHLY and CDR2 FYNNEI. For the CDR3, the DNA is TGTGCCAGCACCGAAGACAGGGAGGATGGCTACACCTTC. This translates into CASTEDREDGYTF.

The chain uses TRBV19 and TRBJ2-1; D is possibly TRBD1 (6 bases). Trimming removed 7 bases at V and 6 bases at J, with 13 bases between. CDR1 is LNHDA, CDR2 SQIVND, per germline (reference sequence). The CDR3 sequence is 13 residues long. The CDR3 DNA sequence: TGTGCCAGTATGGACAGTTTCTCCAATGAGCAGTTCTTC. Translation: CASMDSFSNEQFF.

The chain couples TRBV20-1 to TRBJ1-1; TRBD1 agrees at 7 bases. The germline V gene encodes CDR1 DFQATT and CDR2 SNEGSKA (reference sequence). V lost 4 bases, J lost 4 bases, and 0 bases stayed unmatched. The CDR3 spans 11 residues. The chain's CDR3 is CSANRGTEAFF. DNA for the CDR3: TGCAGTGCTAACAGGGGCACTGAAGCTTTCTTT.

This clone was seen a few times. The CDR3 DNA reads TGTGCCAGTAGTTTCGGACTAGCGGGGCTCTACAATGAGCAGTTCTTC. As protein: CASSFGLAGLYNEQFF. The V call is TRBV19, the J call TRBJ2-1, with 12 bases identical to TRBD2. From germline, CDR1 is LNHDA and CDR2 SQIVND (reference sequence). Trimming removed 5 bases from V and 3 bases from J; junction bases left unmatched: 5. This CDR3 comprises 16 residues.

This clone has only one observation. The chain has TRBV5-1 and TRBJ2-3; tentatively, D is TRBD1 (5 bases). CDR1 is SGHRS and CDR2 is YFSETQ in the germline V gene. The CDR3 is 14 amino acids. V lost 2 bases, J lost 1 base, and 8 bases lay in between. The CDR3 region is CASSLGVGTDTQYF. The DNA for the CDR3 is TGCGCCAGCAGCTTAGGGGTTGGCACAGATACGCAGTATTTT.

This clone was detected a few times. The V and J genes are TRBV5-4 and TRBJ1-2; D call uncertain. Germline V CDR1 and CDR2: SGHNT, YYREEE (reference sequence). V lost 5 bases, J lost 4 bases, and 18 bases lay in between. The length of the CDR3 is 15 residues. The CDR3 sequence: CASREPPGEGYGYTF. The CDR3 DNA reads as TGTGCCAGCAGGGAACCTCCCGGGGAGGGCTATGGCTACACCTTC.

V gene TRBV19 combines with J gene TRBJ1-5; 7 bases are shared with TRBD1. This CDR3 comprises 13 residues. V lost 9 bases, J lost 4 bases, and 6 bases stayed unmatched. Per germline, CDR1 LNHDA and CDR2 SQIVND (reference sequence). CDR3 sequence reads: CASRTGDNQPQHF. The CDR3 nucleotides are TGTGCCAGCCGGACAGGAGATAATCAGCCCCAGCATTTT.

There are a few counts of this clone. The CDR3: CSADRGTEAFF. The CDR3 DNA is TGCAGCGCGGACCGAGGGACTGAAGCTTTCTTT. The V call is TRBV29-1, the J call TRBJ1-1; D remains unclear. CDR1 SQVTM and CDR2 ANQGSEA come from the germline V gene. The CDR3 is made up of 11 amino acids. V dropped 7 bases and J dropped 5 bases, with 11 bases sitting between them.

Remarks on this clone: This sample includes further DNA sequences coding for the same CDR3. This chain links TRBV27 with TRBJ2-7; D possibly corresponds to TRBD1 (6 bases). Trimming left V 6 bases short and J 4 bases short, with 16 bases between. The V gene's germline CDR1 is MNHEY and CDR2 SMNVEV (reference sequence). There are 14 residues in the CDR3. The CDR3 bases are TGTGCCAGCAGCCTTTCGGGAAGGGGGTACGAGCAGTACTTC. Translated: CASSLSGRGYEQYF.

This clone was recorded many times. The rearrangement joins TRBV5-4 to TRBJ2-7; D possibly corresponds to TRBD1 (5 bases). The V end lost 3 bases, the J end lost 7 bases, and 17 bases lay between the germline ends. Germline V lookup: CDR1 SGHNT, CDR2 YYREEE (reference sequence). This CDR3 is built from 14 residues. In DNA form, the CDR3 reads TGTGCCAGCAGCTCCAAAATGGGGCCAGGGGAGCAGTACTTC. Amino acid sequence: CASSSKMGPGEQYF.

This clone was picked up a small number of times. The chain's CDR3 is CASSLEQLYSPLHF. The CDR3 coding sequence is TGTGCCAGCAGCTTGGAACAGCTCTATTCACCCCTCCACTTT. This chain joins TRBV5-4 and TRBJ1-6; D is unclear. With 0 bases removed from V and 8 bases from J, the gap between germline ends came to 9 bases. The CDR3 runs 14 residues. Germline loops: CDR1 SGHNT, CDR2 YYREEE (reference sequence).

This chain connects TRBV10-1 to TRBJ2-5, with 7 nucleotides matching TRBD1. The J segment lost 4 bases and the V segment lost 4 bases, leaving 9 bases of the junction unmatched. There are 15 residues in the CDR3. In germline, CDR1 is WNHNN, CDR2 SYGVQD (reference sequence). DNA of the CDR3: TGCGCCAGCAGTGTAAGGACAGGAAAACTAGAGACCCAGTACTTC. Translated, it gives CASSVRTGKLETQYF.